These 18 T cell receptor beta chains were all obtained from the same sample, sequenced in a study of blood T cell repertoires in COVID-19. TCRdb's table, derived via immunoSEQ multiplex PCR, lists solely in-frame clones and lacks some. The data hold under 150,000 clones, with 88% observed a single time. What was sequenced was peripheral blood. The receptors here all came from a human donor in a cohort sampled during active COVID-19.

The J gene is TRBJ2-7, the V gene TRBV14; maybe TRBD1 (5 bases). Germline V gene sequence: CDR1 SGHDN, CDR2 FVKESK. This CDR3 contains 15 residues. V lost 0 bases and J lost 2, with 11 bases in between. The CDR3 spells CASSQDFQGAYEQYF. The CDR3 DNA follows: TGTGCCAGCAGCCAAGATTTCCAGGGTGCCTACGAGCAGTACTTC. Full variable domain (outside the CDR3, taken from reference TRBV14 and TRBJ2-7): EAGVTQFPSHSVIEKGQTVTLRCDPISGHDNLYWYRRVMGKEIKFLLHFVKESKQDESGMPNNRFLAERTGGTYSTLKVQPAELEDSGVYFCASSQDFQGAYEQYFGPGTRLTVT.

The rearrangement links TRBV4-1 to TRBJ2-1; D remains unclear. V lost 0 bases and J lost 4, with 4 bases in between. The CDR3 covers 13 residues. CDR1 and CDR2 (germline): MGHRA, YSYEKL. The CDR3 loop is CASSQDNYNEQFF. The CDR3 region has the DNA TGCGCCAGCAGCCAAGATAATTACAATGAGCAGTTCTTC.

This chain uses TRBV27 with TRBJ1-5; D ambiguous. The CDR3 is 13 amino acids. The germline gives CDR1 MNHEY, CDR2 SMNVEV (reference sequence). V lost 2 bases, J lost 7 bases, and 9 bases lay in between. DNA for the CDR3: TGTGCCAGCAGTTTAAATGCGGGGCAGCCCCAGCATTTT. Its translation is CASSLNAGQPQHF.

This clone appeared once. This rearrangement joins TRBV4-1 to TRBJ1-3; TRBD1 agrees at 10 bases. The V and J ends lost 4 bases and 7 bases, in that order; junction bases with no gene match: 10. Per germline, CDR1 MGHRA and CDR2 YSYEKL. The CDR3 runs to 16 residues. DNA for the CDR3: TGCGCCAGCAGCCGAAGAGTGGACAGGGGGGACAACACCATATATTTT. Translated, it gives CASSRRVDRGDNTIYF.

This chain links TRBV9 with TRBJ2-2, with 13 bases lining up with TRBD2. The CDR3 sequence is 16 residues long. CDR1 SGDLS and CDR2 YYNGEE come from the germline V gene. J gave up 7 bases and V 3 bases, and 6 bases lay outside the gene matches. The CDR3 here is CASSAGLAGIGGELFF. The CDR3 DNA is TGTGCCAGCAGCGCGGGACTAGCGGGAATCGGCGGGGAGCTGTTTTTT.

The rearrangement links TRBV28 to TRBJ1-2; D gene uncertain. This CDR3 has 16 amino acids. The V end lost 5 bases, the J end lost 0 bases, and 16 bases lay between the germline ends. CDR1 is MDHEN and CDR2 is SYDVKM in the germline V gene. Written as DNA, the CDR3 is TGTGCCAGCAGTCTCGGCGGGCGGGGATCTAACTATGGCTACACCTTC. Translation: CASSLGGRGSNYGYTF.

The chain has TRBV6-6 and TRBJ2-3; TRBD2 might be the D (7 bases). V lost 10 bases, J lost 7 bases, and 27 bases lay in between. The CDR3 length is 16 residues. Germline CDR1 MNHNY, CDR2 SVGAGI (reference sequence). The CDR3 region is CATKGGGPIPGYTQYF. DNA of the CDR3: TGTGCCACCAAGGGGGGGGGCCCGATCCCTGGGTATACGCAGTATTTT.

By sample share, this clone is medium-sized. The chain employs TRBV2 and TRBJ2-7, with a possible D match to TRBD2 (6 bases). Germline V gives CDR1 SNHLY, CDR2 FYNNEI. V was pared by 1 base and J by 9 bases, with 22 bases between. This CDR3 is 16 amino acids long. This chain's CDR3 is CASSEGQAGRNQVQYF. CDR3 nucleotide sequence: TGTGCCAGCAGTGAAGGGCAGGCGGGACGGAACCAGGTGCAGTACTTC.

This clone occurred once. The V and J genes are TRBV27 and TRBJ1-6, with D perhaps TRBD1 (6 bases). Germline V lookup: CDR1 MNHEY, CDR2 SMNVEV (reference sequence). This CDR3 has 15 amino acids. V lost 5 bases, J lost 7 bases, and 15 bases lay in between. The CDR3 bases are TGTGCCAGCAGTCTCCAGACAGGCGACAATTCACCCCTCCACTTT. Translating it yields CASSLQTGDNSPLHF.

This clone was seen ten or more times. The chain carries TRBV5-4 and TRBJ2-7, with 10 bases lining up with TRBD2. Germline V lookup: CDR1 SGHNT, CDR2 YYREEE (reference sequence). Trimming cost V 0 bases and J 6 bases; bases outside gene matches: 3. The CDR3 extends over 14 amino acids. The CDR3 DNA reads TGTGCCAGCAGCTTGGGCCTAGCGGGGGCCGAGCAGTACTTC. Translation: CASSLGLAGAEQYF.

V is TRBV19 and J is TRBJ1-1; no firm D call. In germline, CDR1 is LNHDA, CDR2 SQIVND (reference sequence). V was clipped by 5 bases and J by 2 bases, with 15 bases between them. CDR3 length equals 15 residues. Written as DNA, the CDR3 is TGTGCCAGTAGTTCCCGATCGACATATAACACTGAAGCTTTCTTT. Translated: CASSSRSTYNTEAFF.

The chain carries TRBV3-1 (or the pseudogene TRBV3-2) and TRBJ1-1; D unclear. The CDR3 runs to 12 residues. Germline V gives CDR1 LGHDT, CDR2 YNNKEL (reference sequence). The V end lost 0 bases, the J end lost 11 bases, and 10 bases lay between the germline ends. The CDR3 reads CASSQDWAAAFF. Here the CDR3 DNA reads TGTGCCAGCAGCCAAGATTGGGCTGCGGCTTTCTTT.

The rearrangement uses TRBV7-2 and TRBJ2-1, with 8 positions matching TRBD2. The length of the CDR3 is 15 residues. The V segment lost 3 bases and the J segment 6 bases; nucleotides outside the gene matches: 7. The germline V gene encodes CDR1 SGHTA and CDR2 FQGNSA. The CDR3 here is CASSFTSGSSNEQFF. The DNA of the CDR3 is TGTGCCAGCAGCTTTACCAGCGGGAGTAGCAATGAGCAGTTCTTC. Together with reference TRBV7-2 and TRBJ2-1, the CDR3 gives the full variable domain: GAGVSQSPSNKVTEKGKDVELRCDPISGHTALYWYRQSLGQGLEFLIYFQGNSAPDKSGLPSDRFSAERTGGSVSTLTIQRTQQEDSAVYLCASSFTSGSSNEQFFGPGTRLTVL.

The chain couples TRBV4-1 to TRBJ2-1, with a possible D match to TRBD2 (5 bases). The CDR3 is 14 amino acids. The germline CDR1 and CDR2 sequences are MGHRA and YSYEKL. The ends were cut back, 0 bases at V and 7 bases at J, with 10 bases in the middle. CDR3 bases: TGCGCCAGCAGCCAAGAAGGGATAGCGAATGAGCAGTTCTTC. Its translation: CASSQEGIANEQFF.

The chain links TRBV28 to TRBJ2-7, with 7 nucleotides matching TRBD2. The J segment lost 0 bases and the V segment lost 5 bases, leaving 10 bases of the junction unmatched. This CDR3 has 16 residues. CDR1 MDHEN and CDR2 SYDVKM come from the germline V gene. The CDR3 loop reads CASSPRLARYSYEQYF. In DNA, the CDR3 is TGTGCCAGCAGTCCACGACTAGCACGGTACTCCTACGAGCAGTACTTC.

This sequence joins TRBV9 and TRBJ2-7; D may correspond to TRBD1 or TRBD2 (5 bases each). This CDR3 contains 15 residues. V lost 4 bases and J 2 bases, leaving 16 bases between the germline ends. Germline V gives CDR1 SGDLS, CDR2 YYNGEE. This CDR3 is CASSLASDRPYEQYF. CDR3 bases: TGTGCCAGCAGCCTAGCCTCTGACAGACCCTACGAGCAGTACTTC.

This clone was counted once. The rearrangement joins TRBV7-9 to TRBJ2-7; 8 bases fit TRBD2. Trimming removed 5 bases from V and 0 bases from J; junction bases left unmatched: 3. This CDR3 comprises 14 residues. Per the germline V gene, CDR1 is SEHNR and CDR2 is FQNEAQ (reference sequence). The CDR3 region has the DNA TGTGCCAGCAGCGGGGCGGGAGGCTCCTACGAGCAGTACTTC. Translation: CASSGAGGSYEQYF.

This chain joins TRBV3-1 (or the pseudogene TRBV3-2) and TRBJ2-2; D gene unclear. Between the trimmed V and J ends, which lost 6 bases and 7 bases, there was a span of 12 bases. The V gene's germline CDR1 is LGHDT and CDR2 YNNKEL (reference sequence). The CDR3 has 13 residues. The CDR3 protein is CASRPGTGGELFF. The CDR3 region has the DNA TGTGCCAGCAGGCCCGGAACGGGCGGGGAGCTGTTTTTT.